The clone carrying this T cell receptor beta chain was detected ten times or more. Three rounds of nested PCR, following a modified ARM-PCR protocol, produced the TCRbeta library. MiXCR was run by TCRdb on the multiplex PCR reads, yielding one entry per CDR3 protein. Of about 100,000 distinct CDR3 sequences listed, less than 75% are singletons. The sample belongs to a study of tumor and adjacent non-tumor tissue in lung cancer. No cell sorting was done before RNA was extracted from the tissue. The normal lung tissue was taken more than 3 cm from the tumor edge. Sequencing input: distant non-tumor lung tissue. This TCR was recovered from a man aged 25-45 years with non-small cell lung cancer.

The CDR3 bases are TGTGCCAGCAGCCTCCACTTCGGCTCTGGAAACACCATATATTTT. This sequence encodes CASSLHFGSGNTIYF. The J gene is TRBJ1-3, the V gene TRBV6-5; D gene unclear. Germline-derived CDR1 and CDR2 are MNHEY and SVGAGI. The CDR3 contains 15 residues. V lost 6 bases, J lost 0 bases, and 12 bases lay in between.